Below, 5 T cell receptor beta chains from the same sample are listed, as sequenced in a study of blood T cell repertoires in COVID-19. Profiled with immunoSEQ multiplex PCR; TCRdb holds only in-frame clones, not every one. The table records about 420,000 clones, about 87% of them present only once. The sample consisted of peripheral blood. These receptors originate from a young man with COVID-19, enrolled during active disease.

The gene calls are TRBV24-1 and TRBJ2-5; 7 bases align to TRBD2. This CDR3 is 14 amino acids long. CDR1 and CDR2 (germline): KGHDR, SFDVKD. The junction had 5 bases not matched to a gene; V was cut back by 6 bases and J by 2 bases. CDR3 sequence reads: CATSQEGGQETQYF. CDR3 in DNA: TGTGCCACCAGTCAGGAGGGAGGGCAAGAGACCCAGTACTTC.

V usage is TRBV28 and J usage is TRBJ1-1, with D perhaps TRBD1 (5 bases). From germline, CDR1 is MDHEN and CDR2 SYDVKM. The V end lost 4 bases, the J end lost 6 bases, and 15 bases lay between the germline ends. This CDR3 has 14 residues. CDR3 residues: CASSSPRGTPEAFF. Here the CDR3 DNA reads TGTGCCAGCAGTTCCCCGCGGGGGACCCCTGAAGCTTTCTTT.

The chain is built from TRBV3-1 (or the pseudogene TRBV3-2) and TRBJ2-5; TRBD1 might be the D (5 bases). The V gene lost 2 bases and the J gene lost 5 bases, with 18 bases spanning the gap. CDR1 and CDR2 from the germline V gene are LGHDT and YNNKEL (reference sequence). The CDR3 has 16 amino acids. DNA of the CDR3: TGTGCCAGCAGCCAAAACTCGGACATTATAGGGGAGACCCAGTACTTC. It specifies CASSQNSDIIGETQYF.

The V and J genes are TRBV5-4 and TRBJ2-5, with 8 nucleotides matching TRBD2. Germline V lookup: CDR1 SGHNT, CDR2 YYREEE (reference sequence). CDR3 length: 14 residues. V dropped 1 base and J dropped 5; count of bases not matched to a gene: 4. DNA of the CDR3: TGTGCCAGCAGCTTGCCAGCGGGAGATGAGACCCAGTACTTC. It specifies CASSLPAGDETQYF.

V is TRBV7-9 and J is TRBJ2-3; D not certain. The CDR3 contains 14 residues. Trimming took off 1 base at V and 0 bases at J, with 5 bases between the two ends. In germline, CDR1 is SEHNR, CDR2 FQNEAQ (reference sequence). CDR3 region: CASSLGLSTDTQYF. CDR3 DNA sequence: TGTGCCAGCAGCTTAGGGCTGAGCACAGATACGCAGTATTTT.